This TCR beta chain derives from a study of blood T cell repertoires in COVID-19. Overall study context: PBMCs, B-cell-depleted T cells, or T cells were the source of the cDNA or gDNA that made up the material.

Sequenced by immunoSEQ multiplex PCR; TCRdb stores in-frame clones only, minus some. The data show about 150,000 clones, 79% seen once. The cohort comprised adults aged 18 to 89 years residing in about two dozen US areas. After removal of 0 bases from V and 8 bases from J, the junction contained 8 bases not matched to a gene. The germline gives CDR1 SGHDT, CDR2 YYEEEE. This CDR3 region has 17 residues. The source material was PBMCs or T cells enriched from blood (not recorded which). The source is a woman aged 65 to 85 in a cohort exposed to, infected with or recovered from COVID-19 (not recorded which). The J gene is TRBJ2-1, the V gene TRBV5-6; 13 bases are a match to TRBD2. CDR3 region: CASSLEIGTSGIDEQFF. CDR3 sequence (DNA): TGTGCCAGCAGCTTGGAGATCGGGACTAGCGGGATAGATGAGCAGTTCTTC.